This is a list of T cell receptor beta chains from one sample in a study of blood T cell repertoires in COVID-19. Generated by immunoSEQ multiplex PCR, the TCRdb table keeps only in-frame clones and is missing some. The sample consists of 150,000 to 160,000 clones, about 79% of them appearing once. Sequencing was done on a sample of peripheral blood. Receptors were obtained from a woman aged 45-65 years with acute or convalescent COVID-19. The CDR3 runs from the conserved cysteine through the conserved F or W. D genes are given only for firm matches. Clone size is shown for a subset of rows, as once, few, many or a class of expanded clone.

j_call: TRBJ2-5; v_call: TRBV5-1; d_call: TRBD1; clone_size: NA; cdr3_nt: TGCGCCAGCAGCAACACCGGGACAGGGAACCAGTACTTC; cdr3_aa: CASSNTGTGNQYF
j_call: TRBJ2-5; v_call: TRBV7-3; d_call: TRBD2; clone_size: NA; cdr3_nt: TGTGCCAGCAGCTTAAATAGCGGGGGGGCAGAGACCCAGTACTTC; cdr3_aa: CASSLNSGGAETQYF
j_call: TRBJ1-4; v_call: TRBV5-8; d_call: NA; clone_size: NA; cdr3_nt: TGTGCCAGCAGCTTAAGGGGTACTTTATGGGAAAAACTGTTTTTT; cdr3_aa: CASSLRGTLWEKLFF
j_call: TRBJ1-3; v_call: TRBV4-3; d_call: NA; clone_size: NA; cdr3_nt: TGCGCCAGCAGCCAAGTGGCGGGCAGTGGAAACACCATATATTTT; cdr3_aa: CASSQVAGSGNTIYF
j_call: TRBJ1-3; v_call: TRBV11-2; d_call: NA; clone_size: NA; cdr3_nt: TGTGCCAGCAGCTTGAGCATCTCTGGAAACACCATATATTTT; cdr3_aa: CASSLSISGNTIYF
j_call: TRBJ2-2; v_call: TRBV5-4; d_call: TRBD1; clone_size: NA; cdr3_nt: TGTGCCAGCAGCGCAGTTGGACAGGGAGCCCCCGGGGAGCTGTTTTTT; cdr3_aa: CASSAVGQGAPGELFF
j_call: TRBJ1-4; v_call: TRBV2; d_call: NA; clone_size: NA; cdr3_nt: TGTGCCAGCTTTGGGAGCGGGCCTCAAGGGGAAAAACTGTTTTTT; cdr3_aa: CASFGSGPQGEKLFF
j_call: TRBJ1-5; v_call: TRBV6-6; d_call: NA; clone_size: NA; cdr3_nt: TGTGCCAGCAGAGACCCCTTGGGGGGTGGGAATCAGCCCCAGCATTTT; cdr3_aa: CASRDPLGGGNQPQHF
j_call: TRBJ1-3; v_call: TRBV4-3; d_call: NA; clone_size: NA; cdr3_nt: TGCGCCAGCAGCCAGGGCCCATCTGGAAACACCATATATTTT; cdr3_aa: CASSQGPSGNTIYF
j_call: TRBJ1-4; v_call: TRBV12-3/TRBV12-4; d_call: NA; clone_size: NA; cdr3_nt: TGTGCCAGCAGTTTAGGGCAAAATGAAAAACTGTTTTTT; cdr3_aa: CASSLGQNEKLFF
j_call: TRBJ1-6; v_call: TRBV27; d_call: NA; clone_size: NA; cdr3_nt: TGTGCCAGCAGTTCCGACAGAAAGTCACCCCTCCACTTT; cdr3_aa: CASSSDRKSPLHF
j_call: TRBJ2-5; v_call: TRBV7-2; d_call: TRBD1; clone_size: NA; cdr3_nt: TGTGCCAGCAGCGGGAAGACAGGGTTTCTTACAAAAGAGACCCAGTACTTC; cdr3_aa: CASSGKTGFLTKETQYF
j_call: TRBJ2-7; v_call: TRBV6-5; d_call: TRBD1; clone_size: NA; cdr3_nt: TGTGCCAGCAGGGGGGACAGGACAGGGTTGGACGAGCAGTACTTC; cdr3_aa: CASRGDRTGLDEQYF
j_call: TRBJ2-3; v_call: TRBV7-3; d_call: TRBD1; clone_size: NA; cdr3_nt: TGTGCCAGCAGCTCCGACAGGGCCGCAGATACGCAGTATTTT; cdr3_aa: CASSSDRAADTQYF
j_call: TRBJ1-2; v_call: TRBV7-2; d_call: NA; clone_size: NA; cdr3_nt: TGTGCCAGCAGCGCCAGGGGCCACTATGGCTACACCTTC; cdr3_aa: CASSARGHYGYTF
j_call: TRBJ2-3; v_call: TRBV5-6; d_call: TRBD2; clone_size: NA; cdr3_nt: TGTGCCAGCAGCGAGGGAGCGGGAAGGACAGATACGCAGTATTTT; cdr3_aa: CASSEGAGRTDTQYF
j_call: TRBJ2-7; v_call: TRBV19; d_call: NA; clone_size: NA; cdr3_nt: TGTGCCAGTAGTATTGGGGGGAGCTCCTACGAGCAGTACTTC; cdr3_aa: CASSIGGSSYEQYF
j_call: TRBJ1-6; v_call: TRBV2; d_call: TRBD1; clone_size: NA; cdr3_nt: TGTGCCAGCAACCCCCAGGGGGAGGCTTCACCCCTCCACTTT; cdr3_aa: CASNPQGEASPLHF
j_call: TRBJ1-6; v_call: TRBV4-3; d_call: TRBD1; clone_size: NA; cdr3_nt: TGCGCCAGCAGCCGAACAAGACAGGGGAATTCACCCCTCCACTTT; cdr3_aa: CASSRTRQGNSPLHF
j_call: TRBJ1-2; v_call: TRBV10-3; d_call: TRBD1; clone_size: NA; cdr3_nt: TGTGCCATCAGTGACAGGGGGCGTAACTATGGCTACACCTTC; cdr3_aa: CAISDRGRNYGYTF
j_call: TRBJ1-6; v_call: TRBV6-2/TRBV6-3; d_call: NA; clone_size: NA; cdr3_nt: TGTGCCAGCAGTTCGCCCCCGGGACTTCTAAGCTCCTATAATTCACCCCTCCACTTT; cdr3_aa: CASSSPPGLLSSYNSPLHF
j_call: TRBJ2-3; v_call: TRBV19; d_call: TRBD2; clone_size: NA; cdr3_nt: TGTGCCAGTAGCCCACGTAGAAGCGGGGGCAGGCCTAGCACAGATACGCAGTATTTT; cdr3_aa: CASSPRRSGGRPSTDTQYF
j_call: TRBJ2-3; v_call: TRBV9; d_call: NA; clone_size: NA; cdr3_nt: TGTGCCAGCAGCGTACCTTGGGGCCGGGCTGGCACAGATACGCAGTATTTT; cdr3_aa: CASSVPWGRAGTDTQYF
j_call: TRBJ1-2; v_call: TRBV28; d_call: TRBD1; clone_size: NA; cdr3_nt: TGTGCCAGCAGTTTACCCTTCCCTGGGACAGGTTATGGCTACACCTTC; cdr3_aa: CASSLPFPGTGYGYTF
j_call: TRBJ2-5; v_call: TRBV3-1/TRBV3-2; d_call: NA; clone_size: few; cdr3_nt: TGTGCCAGCAGCCAGGCGGGCCGGGGGATGTTCGAGACCCAGTACTTC; cdr3_aa: CASSQAGRGMFETQYF
j_call: TRBJ2-1; v_call: TRBV7-2; d_call: TRBD2; clone_size: few; cdr3_nt: TGTGCCAGCAGCCCACTGGGACTACCCGGGGATGAGCAGTTCTTC; cdr3_aa: CASSPLGLPGDEQFF
j_call: TRBJ1-2; v_call: TRBV24-1; d_call: TRBD1; clone_size: few; cdr3_nt: TGTGCCACCAGCCGACAGGGTGACTATGGCTACACCTTC; cdr3_aa: CATSRQGDYGYTF
j_call: TRBJ2-3; v_call: TRBV18; d_call: TRBD1; clone_size: NA; cdr3_nt: TGTGCCAGCTCACCTAACTGGGACAGGGGTACGCAGTATTTT; cdr3_aa: CASSPNWDRGTQYF
j_call: TRBJ1-2; v_call: TRBV18; d_call: NA; clone_size: NA; cdr3_nt: TGTGCCAGCTCACCGACAGATGGCTACACCTTC; cdr3_aa: CASSPTDGYTF
j_call: TRBJ1-4; v_call: TRBV29-1; d_call: NA; clone_size: NA; cdr3_nt: TGCAGCGTAGCTCAGAACGGAGGGGAAAAACTGTTTTTT; cdr3_aa: CSVAQNGGEKLFF
j_call: TRBJ2-7; v_call: TRBV7-2; d_call: TRBD1; clone_size: NA; cdr3_nt: TGTGCCAGCAGCTTAGCGACCGGTGGGACAGCTTCCTACGAGCAGTACTTC; cdr3_aa: CASSLATGGTASYEQYF
j_call: TRBJ2-7; v_call: TRBV4-2; d_call: TRBD2; clone_size: NA; cdr3_nt: TGTGCCAGCAGCCAAGATTGGACTAGCGGGAGTTACGAGCAGTACTTC; cdr3_aa: CASSQDWTSGSYEQYF
j_call: TRBJ2-7; v_call: TRBV7-2; d_call: TRBD2; clone_size: few; cdr3_nt: TGTGCCAGCAGCTCGCCAGGACTAGCGGGAGGCGGCGAGCAGTACTTC; cdr3_aa: CASSSPGLAGGGEQYF
j_call: TRBJ1-3; v_call: TRBV12-5; d_call: NA; clone_size: NA; cdr3_nt: TGTGCTAGTGGTTTGGGCAGGGCAGCAAACACCATATATTTT; cdr3_aa: CASGLGRAANTIYF
j_call: TRBJ1-6; v_call: TRBV10-2; d_call: NA; clone_size: once; cdr3_nt: TGCGCCAGCAGTAACAGTGCCTCATATAATTCACCCCTCCACTTT; cdr3_aa: CASSNSASYNSPLHF